In its sample, the clone carrying this TCR beta chain was seen a few times. Its antigen is still unknown. The sample is drawn from a study of T cells after yellow fever vaccination. Study information: Fractions of low cell number were prepared using SMART-Seq v4 Ultra Low Input.

Each CDR3 protein gets one entry after TCRdb re-called the 5' RACE reads with MiXCR. The sample comprises some 240,000 distinct CDR3 sequences, around 4.9% of which are singletons, and more than 3% rests with the top ten. Study-wide results and limits: Weaker overall, the secondary response nonetheless peaked faster (day 5 versus 15). In FACS-sorted repertoires, abundant clonotypes from the bulk population could appear as contaminants.

The V and J ends lost 0 bases and 5 bases respectively, with 7 bases between them. The CDR3 spans 12 residues. Germline V gives CDR1 SQVTM, CDR2 ANQGSEA. Sequenced material: CD4+ T cells sorted from PBMCs, taken on the day of the yellow fever booster vaccination. The TCR comes from a man in his late teens or twenties who received the YFV17D yellow fever vaccine. The rearrangement links TRBV29-1 to TRBJ1-1; D remains unclear. The DNA of the CDR3 is TGCAGCGTTGAAGACCGGAGGACTGAAGCTTTCTTT. This gives the protein CSVEDRRTEAFF. Looking up the rest from reference TRBV29-1 and TRBJ1-1 gives the full variable domain: SAVISQKPSRDICQRGTSLTIQCQVDSQVTMMFWYRQQPGQSLTLIATANQGSEATYESGFVIDKFPISRPNLTFSTLTVSNMSPEDSSIYLCSVEDRRTEAFFGQGTRLTVV.